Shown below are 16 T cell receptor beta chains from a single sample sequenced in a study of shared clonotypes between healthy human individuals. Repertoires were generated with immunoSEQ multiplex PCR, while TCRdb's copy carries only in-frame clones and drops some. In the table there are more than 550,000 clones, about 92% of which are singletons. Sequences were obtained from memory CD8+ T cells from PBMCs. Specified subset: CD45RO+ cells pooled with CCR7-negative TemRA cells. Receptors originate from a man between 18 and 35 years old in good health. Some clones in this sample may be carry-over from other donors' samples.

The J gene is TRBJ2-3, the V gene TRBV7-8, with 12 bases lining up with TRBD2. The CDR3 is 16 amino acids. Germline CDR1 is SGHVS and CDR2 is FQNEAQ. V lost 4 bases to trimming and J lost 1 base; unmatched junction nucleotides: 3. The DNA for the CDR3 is TGTGCCAGCAGCTGGCGACTAGCGGGAGGCACAGATACGCAGTATTTT. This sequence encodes CASSWRLAGGTDTQYF.

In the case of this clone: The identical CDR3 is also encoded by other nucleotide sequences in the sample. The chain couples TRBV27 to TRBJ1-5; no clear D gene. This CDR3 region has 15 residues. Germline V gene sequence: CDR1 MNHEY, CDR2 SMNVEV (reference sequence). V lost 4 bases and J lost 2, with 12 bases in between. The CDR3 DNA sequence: TGTGCCAGCAGTTCCGGAACTCGGGGCAATCAGCCCCAGCATTTT. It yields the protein CASSSGTRGNQPQHF.

This CDR3 is CARSSGTGVYNEQFF. In DNA, the CDR3 is TGTGCCAGAAGCTCCGGGACAGGCGTATACAATGAGCAGTTCTTC. The rearrangement links TRBV5-3 to TRBJ2-1; 8 bases match TRBD1. TRBV5-3 is an open reading frame whose function is uncertain. The CDR3 is 15 amino acids. Trimming removed 3 bases from V and 4 bases from J; junction bases left unmatched: 6.

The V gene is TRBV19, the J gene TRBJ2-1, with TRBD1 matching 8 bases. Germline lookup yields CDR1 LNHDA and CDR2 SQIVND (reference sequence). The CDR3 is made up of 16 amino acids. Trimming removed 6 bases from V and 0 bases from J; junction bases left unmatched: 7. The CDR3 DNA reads TGTGCCAGTAGCAGCAGGGGGCCAAGCTCCTACAATGAGCAGTTCTTC. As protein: CASSSRGPSSYNEQFF.

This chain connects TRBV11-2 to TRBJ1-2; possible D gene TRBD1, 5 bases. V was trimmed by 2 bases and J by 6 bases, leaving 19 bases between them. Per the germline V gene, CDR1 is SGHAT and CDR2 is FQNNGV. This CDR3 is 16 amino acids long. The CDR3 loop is CASSLSSGEGEDGYTF. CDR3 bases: TGTGCCAGCAGCTTAAGTTCGGGGGAGGGAGAAGATGGCTACACCTTC.

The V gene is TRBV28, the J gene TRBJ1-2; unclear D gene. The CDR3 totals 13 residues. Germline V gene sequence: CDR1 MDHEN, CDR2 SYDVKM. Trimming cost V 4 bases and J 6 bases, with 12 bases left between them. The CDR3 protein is CASSYWLWDGYTF. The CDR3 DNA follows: TGTGCCAGCAGTTACTGGCTTTGGGATGGCTACACCTTC.

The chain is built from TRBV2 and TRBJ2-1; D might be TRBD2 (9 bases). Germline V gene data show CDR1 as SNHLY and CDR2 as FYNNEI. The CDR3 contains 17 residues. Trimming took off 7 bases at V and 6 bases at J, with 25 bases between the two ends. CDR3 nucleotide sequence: TGTGCCAGCACAGGGGGCTCGCGGGAGGGCCCGCTCAATGAGCAGTTCTTC. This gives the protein CASTGGSREGPLNEQFF.

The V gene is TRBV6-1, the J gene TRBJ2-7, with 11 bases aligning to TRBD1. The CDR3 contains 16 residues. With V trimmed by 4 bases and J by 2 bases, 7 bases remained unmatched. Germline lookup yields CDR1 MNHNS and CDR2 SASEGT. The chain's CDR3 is CASSAQPGQGAYEQYF. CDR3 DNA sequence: TGTGCCAGCAGTGCCCAACCGGGACAGGGGGCCTACGAGCAGTACTTC.

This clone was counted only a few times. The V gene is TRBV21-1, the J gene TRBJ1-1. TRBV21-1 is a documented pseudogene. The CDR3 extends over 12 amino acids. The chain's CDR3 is CASSKARGKAFF. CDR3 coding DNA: TGTGCCAGCAGCAAAGCGCGGGGGAAAGCTTTCTTT.

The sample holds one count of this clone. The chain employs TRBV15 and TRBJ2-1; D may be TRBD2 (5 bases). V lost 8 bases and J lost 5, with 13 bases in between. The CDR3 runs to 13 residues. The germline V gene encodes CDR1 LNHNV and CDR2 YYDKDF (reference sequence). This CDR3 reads CATRGLGNNEQFF. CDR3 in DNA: TGTGCCACCCGGGGTCTCGGCAACAATGAGCAGTTCTTC.

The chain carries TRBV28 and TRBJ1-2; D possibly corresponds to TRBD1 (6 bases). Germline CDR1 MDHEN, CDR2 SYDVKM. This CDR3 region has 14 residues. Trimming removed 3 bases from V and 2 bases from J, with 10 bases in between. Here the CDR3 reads CASSFTGSNYGYTF. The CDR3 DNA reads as TGTGCCAGCAGTTTTACAGGGTCCAACTATGGCTACACCTTC.

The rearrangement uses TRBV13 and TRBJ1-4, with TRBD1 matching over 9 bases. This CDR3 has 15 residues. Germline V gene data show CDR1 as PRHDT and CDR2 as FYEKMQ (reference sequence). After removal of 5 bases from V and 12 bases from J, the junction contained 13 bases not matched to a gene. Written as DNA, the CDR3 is TGTGCCAGCAGCGCGGGACAGGGCAGGATGGTGGAACTGTTTTTT. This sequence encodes CASSAGQGRMVELFF.

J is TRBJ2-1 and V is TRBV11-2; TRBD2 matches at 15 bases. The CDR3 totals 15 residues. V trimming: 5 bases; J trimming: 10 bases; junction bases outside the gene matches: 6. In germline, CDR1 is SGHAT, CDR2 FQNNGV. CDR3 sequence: CASSDGLAGGWEQFF. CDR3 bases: TGTGCCAGCAGCGACGGACTAGCGGGAGGGTGGGAGCAGTTCTTC.

The CDR3 coding sequence is TGTGCCAGCAGCCCTAAGTACACCGGGGAGCTGTTTTTT. It yields the protein CASSPKYTGELFF. V is TRBV5-8 and J is TRBJ2-2; D is unresolved. V lost 4 bases and J 3 bases, leaving 7 bases between the germline ends. The CDR3 spans 13 residues. The germline gives CDR1 SGHTS, CDR2 YDEGEE.

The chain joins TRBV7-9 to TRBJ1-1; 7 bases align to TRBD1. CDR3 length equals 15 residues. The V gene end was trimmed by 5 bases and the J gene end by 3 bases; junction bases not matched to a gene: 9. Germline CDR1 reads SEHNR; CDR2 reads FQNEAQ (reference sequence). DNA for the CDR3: TGTGCCAGCAGCCCGGAGACAGGGAAATACACTGAAGCTTTCTTT. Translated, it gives CASSPETGKYTEAFF.

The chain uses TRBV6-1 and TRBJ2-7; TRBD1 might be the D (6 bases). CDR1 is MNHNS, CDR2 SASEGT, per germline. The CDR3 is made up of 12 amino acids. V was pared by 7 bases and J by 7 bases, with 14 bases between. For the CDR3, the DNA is TGTGCCAGCATCCAGGGGCTCTGGGAGCAGTACTTC. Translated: CASIQGLWEQYF.